The 10 T cell receptor beta chains in this list originate from one sample, sequenced in a study of blood T cell repertoires in COVID-19. Generated by immunoSEQ multiplex PCR, the TCRdb table keeps only in-frame clones and is missing some. The table records 150,000 to 200,000 clones, around 87% of them present only once. Sequenced input: peripheral blood. The receptor set was obtained from a man between 45 and 60 years old with acute or convalescent COVID-19.

This clone was counted a single time. CDR3 nucleotide sequence: TGCGCCAGCAGCCAAGCGTCAGGGCGCGGAAACACCATATATTTT. Its translation is CASSQASGRGNTIYF. The V and J genes are TRBV4-1 and TRBJ1-3; D might be TRBD1 (5 bases). The CDR3 has 15 residues. Trimming took 1 base from V and 4 from J, leaving 11 bases between them. Germline lookup yields CDR1 MGHRA and CDR2 YSYEKL.

This sequence joins TRBV2 and TRBJ1-4, with unresolved D. The CDR3 is made up of 13 amino acids. Per the germline V gene, CDR1 is SNHLY and CDR2 is FYNNEI. The V end was cut by 8 bases, the J end by 7 bases, with 14 bases between. The CDR3, as DNA: TGTGCCAGCGTTGGGCCTGTAGGTGAAAAACTGTTTTTT. Translating gives CASVGPVGEKLFF.

This chain uses TRBV7-2 with TRBJ2-1, with D possibly TRBD1 on 6 matching bases. The CDR3 has 13 residues. Trimming took off 5 bases at V and 4 bases at J, with 9 bases between the two ends. Germline CDR1 SGHTA, CDR2 FQGNSA. The CDR3 reads CASSLGTYNEQFF. CDR3 DNA: TGTGCCAGCAGCCTGGGGACATACAATGAGCAGTTCTTC.

V is TRBV7-9 and J is TRBJ1-1, with 8 bases that match TRBD1. Per the germline V gene, CDR1 is SEHNR and CDR2 is FQNEAQ (reference sequence). This CDR3 has 13 residues. V was pared by 5 bases and J by 4 bases, with 3 bases of the junction left unmatched. CDR3 region: CASSLGQGTEAFF. The CDR3 DNA sequence: TGTGCCAGCAGCCTAGGACAGGGCACTGAAGCTTTCTTT.

The CDR3 DNA reads TGTGCCACTTCCCGGTCAGGGGCCAACGTCCTGACTTTC. As protein: CATSRSGANVLTF. The V and J genes are TRBV19 and TRBJ2-6, with unresolved D. In germline, CDR1 is LNHDA, CDR2 SQIVND (reference sequence). The CDR3 extends over 13 amino acids. The ends were cut back, 10 bases at V and 4 bases at J, with 11 bases in the middle.

This clone was detected once. In nucleotides, the CDR3 is TGTGCCAGCAGCTCACCTGGACATGCAACGAACACCGGGGAGCTGTTTTTT. This encodes CASSSPGHATNTGELFF. The rearrangement joins TRBV7-9 to TRBJ2-2; D may be TRBD1 (5 bases). V shed 4 bases and J shed 0 bases, with 15 bases lying between them. The germline V gene encodes CDR1 SEHNR and CDR2 FQNEAQ (reference sequence). CDR3 length: 17 amino acids.

This chain connects TRBV5-1 to TRBJ1-6, with unresolved D. Germline CDR1 SGHRS, CDR2 YFSETQ. The CDR3 has 15 amino acids. The V and J ends lost 3 bases and 7 bases respectively, with 14 bases between them. The CDR3 DNA reads as TGCGCCAGCAGCTGGATCGACACCCTAAATTCACCCCTCCACTTT. Translation gives CASSWIDTLNSPLHF.

This clone came up once. The gene calls are TRBV25-1 and TRBJ1-2; D not resolved. From germline, CDR1 is MGHDK and CDR2 SYGVNS. This CDR3 spans 16 amino acids. V was shortened by 2 bases and J by 1 base, with 14 bases between the two germline ends. In DNA form, the CDR3 reads TGTGCCAGCAGTGAAGGCAAGTCTTCAATTAACTATGGCTACACCTTC. Its protein is CASSEGKSSINYGYTF.

This clone appeared a few times. This chain uses TRBV6-2 or TRBV6-3 with TRBJ2-5, with 9 bases matching TRBD1. CDR3 length equals 14 residues. The J segment lost 3 bases and the V segment lost 4 bases, leaving 3 bases of the junction unmatched. Per the germline V gene, CDR1 is MNHEY and CDR2 is SVGEGT. The CDR3 here is CASSWTGAEETQYF. CDR3 coding DNA: TGTGCCAGCAGTTGGACAGGGGCCGAAGAGACCCAGTACTTC.

The J gene is TRBJ2-1, the V gene TRBV5-1; 13 nucleotides agree with TRBD2. CDR1 is SGHRS and CDR2 is YFSETQ in the germline V gene. CDR3 length: 16 residues. Trimming took 3 bases from V and 5 from J; bases not matched to a gene: 5. The CDR3 loop is CASSYSGLAGNNEQFF. CDR3 sequence (DNA): TGCGCCAGCAGCTACTCGGGACTAGCGGGAAACAATGAGCAGTTCTTC.